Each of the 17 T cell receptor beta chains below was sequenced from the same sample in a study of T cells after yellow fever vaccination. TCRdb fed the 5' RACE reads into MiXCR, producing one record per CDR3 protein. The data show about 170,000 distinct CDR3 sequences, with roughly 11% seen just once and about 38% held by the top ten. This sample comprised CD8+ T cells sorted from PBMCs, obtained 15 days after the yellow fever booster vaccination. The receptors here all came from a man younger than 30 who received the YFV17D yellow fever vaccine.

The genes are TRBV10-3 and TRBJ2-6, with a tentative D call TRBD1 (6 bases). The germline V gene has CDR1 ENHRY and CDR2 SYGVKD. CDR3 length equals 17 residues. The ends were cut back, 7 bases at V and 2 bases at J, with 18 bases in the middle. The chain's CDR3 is CAIKDGTPSPGANVLTF. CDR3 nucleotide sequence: TGTGCCATCAAAGACGGGACACCTTCCCCTGGGGCCAACGTCCTGACTTTC.

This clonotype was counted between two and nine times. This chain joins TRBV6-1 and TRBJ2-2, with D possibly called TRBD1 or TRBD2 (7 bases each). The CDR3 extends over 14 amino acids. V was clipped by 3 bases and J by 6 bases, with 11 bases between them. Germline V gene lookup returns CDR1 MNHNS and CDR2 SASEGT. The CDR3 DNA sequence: TGTGCCAGCAGTGAGGGAGGGGGCGCCGGGGAGCTGTTTTTT. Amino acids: CASSEGGGAGELFF.

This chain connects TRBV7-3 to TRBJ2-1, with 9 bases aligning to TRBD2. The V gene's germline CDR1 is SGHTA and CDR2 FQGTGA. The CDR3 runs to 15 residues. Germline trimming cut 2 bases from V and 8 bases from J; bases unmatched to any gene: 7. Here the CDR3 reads CASSLASGVIYEQFF. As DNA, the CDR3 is TGTGCCAGCAGCTTAGCTAGCGGGGTTATCTATGAGCAGTTCTTC.

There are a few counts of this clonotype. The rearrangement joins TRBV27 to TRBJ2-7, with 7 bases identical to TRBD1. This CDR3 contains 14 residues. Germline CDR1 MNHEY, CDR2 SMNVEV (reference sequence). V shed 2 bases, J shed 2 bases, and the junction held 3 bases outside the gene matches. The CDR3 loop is CASSLLGQTYEQYF. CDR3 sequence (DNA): TGTGCCAGCAGTTTACTGGGACAGACCTACGAGCAGTACTTC.

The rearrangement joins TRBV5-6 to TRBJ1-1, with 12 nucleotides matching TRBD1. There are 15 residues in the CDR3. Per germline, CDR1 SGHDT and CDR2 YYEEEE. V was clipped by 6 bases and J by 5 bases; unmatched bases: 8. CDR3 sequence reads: CASKGQGASWTEAFF. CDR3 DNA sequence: TGTGCCAGCAAGGGACAGGGGGCAAGTTGGACTGAAGCTTTCTTT.

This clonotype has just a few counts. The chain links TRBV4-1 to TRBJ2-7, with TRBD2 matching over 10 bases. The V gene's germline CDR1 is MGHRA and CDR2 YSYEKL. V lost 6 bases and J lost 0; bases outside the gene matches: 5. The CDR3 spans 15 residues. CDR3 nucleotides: TGCGCCAGCAGAAAACTAGCGGGGAACTCCTACGAGCAGTACTTC. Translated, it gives CASRKLAGNSYEQYF.

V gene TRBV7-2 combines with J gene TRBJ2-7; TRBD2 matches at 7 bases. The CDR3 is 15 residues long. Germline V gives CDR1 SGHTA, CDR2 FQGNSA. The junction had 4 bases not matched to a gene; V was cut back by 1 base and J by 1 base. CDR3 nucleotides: TGTGCCAGCAGCTTAGGGGTAGCGGGTTCCTACGAGCAGTACTTC. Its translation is CASSLGVAGSYEQYF. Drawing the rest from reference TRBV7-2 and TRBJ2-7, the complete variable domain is GAGVSQSPSNKVTEKGKDVELRCDPISGHTALYWYRQSLGQGLEFLIYFQGNSAPDKSGLPSDRFSAERTGGSVSTLTIQRTQQEDSAVYLCASSLGVAGSYEQYFGPGTRLTVT.

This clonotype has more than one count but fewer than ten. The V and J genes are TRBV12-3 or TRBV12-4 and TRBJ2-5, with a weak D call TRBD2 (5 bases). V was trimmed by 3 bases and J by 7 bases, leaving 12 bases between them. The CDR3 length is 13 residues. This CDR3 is CASSFEGPRTQYF. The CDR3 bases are TGTGCCAGCAGTTTTGAGGGTCCACGGACCCAGTACTTC.

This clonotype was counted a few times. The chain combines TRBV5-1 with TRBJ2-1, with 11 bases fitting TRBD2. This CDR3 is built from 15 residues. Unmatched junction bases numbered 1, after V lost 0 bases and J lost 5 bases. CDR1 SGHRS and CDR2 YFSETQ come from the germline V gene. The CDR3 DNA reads TGCGCCAGCAGCTTGGTGGGACTAGCGGACAATGAGCAGTTCTTC. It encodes CASSLVGLADNEQFF.

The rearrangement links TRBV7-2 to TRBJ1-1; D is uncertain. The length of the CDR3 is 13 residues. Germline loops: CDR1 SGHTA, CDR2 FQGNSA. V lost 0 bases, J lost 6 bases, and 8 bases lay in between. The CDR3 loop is CASSLAVMAEAFF. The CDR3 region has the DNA TGTGCCAGCAGCTTAGCGGTGATGGCTGAAGCTTTCTTT.

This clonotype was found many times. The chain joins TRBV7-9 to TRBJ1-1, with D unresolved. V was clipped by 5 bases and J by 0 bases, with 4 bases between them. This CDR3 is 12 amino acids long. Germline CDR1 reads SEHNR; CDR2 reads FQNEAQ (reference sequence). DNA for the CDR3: TGTGCCAGCAGCCTAGTGAACACTGAAGCTTTCTTT. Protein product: CASSLVNTEAFF.

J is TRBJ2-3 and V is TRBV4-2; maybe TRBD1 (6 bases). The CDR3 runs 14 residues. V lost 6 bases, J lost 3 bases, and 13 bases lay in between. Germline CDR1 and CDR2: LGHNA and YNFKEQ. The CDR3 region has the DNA TGTGCCAGCAGTCCAGGGGATGGGACAGATACGCAGTATTTT. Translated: CASSPGDGTDTQYF.

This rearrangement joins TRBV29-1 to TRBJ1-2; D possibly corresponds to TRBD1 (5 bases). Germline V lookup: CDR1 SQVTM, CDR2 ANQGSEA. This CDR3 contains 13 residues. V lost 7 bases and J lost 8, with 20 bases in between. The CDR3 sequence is CSGLAGTGGGYTF. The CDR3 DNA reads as TGCAGCGGTCTCGCCGGGACGGGTGGAGGCTACACCTTC.

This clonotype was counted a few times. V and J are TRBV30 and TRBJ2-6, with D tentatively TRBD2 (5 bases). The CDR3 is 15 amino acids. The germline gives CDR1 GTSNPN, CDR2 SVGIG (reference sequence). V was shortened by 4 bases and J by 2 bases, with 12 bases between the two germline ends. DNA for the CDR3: TGTGCCTGGACACGGGGTTTTACTGGGGCCAACGTCCTGACTTTC. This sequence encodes CAWTRGFTGANVLTF.

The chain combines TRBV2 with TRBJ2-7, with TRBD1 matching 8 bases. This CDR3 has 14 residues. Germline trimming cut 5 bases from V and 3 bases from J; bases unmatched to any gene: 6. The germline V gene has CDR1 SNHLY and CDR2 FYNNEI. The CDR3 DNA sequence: TGTGCCAGCAGTTTGGACAGGGAGGTCTACGAGCAGTACTTC. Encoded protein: CASSLDREVYEQYF.

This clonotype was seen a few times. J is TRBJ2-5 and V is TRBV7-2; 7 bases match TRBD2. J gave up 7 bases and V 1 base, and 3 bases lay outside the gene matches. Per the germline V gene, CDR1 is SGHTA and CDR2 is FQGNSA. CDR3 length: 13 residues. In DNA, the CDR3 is TGTGCCAGCAGCTTAGGACTAGCCGGGACCCAGTACTTC. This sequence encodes CASSLGLAGTQYF. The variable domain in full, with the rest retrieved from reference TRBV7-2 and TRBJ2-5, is GAGVSQSPSNKVTEKGKDVELRCDPISGHTALYWYRQSLGQGLEFLIYFQGNSAPDKSGLPSDRFSAERTGGSVSTLTIQRTQQEDSAVYLCASSLGLAGTQYFGPGTRLLVL.

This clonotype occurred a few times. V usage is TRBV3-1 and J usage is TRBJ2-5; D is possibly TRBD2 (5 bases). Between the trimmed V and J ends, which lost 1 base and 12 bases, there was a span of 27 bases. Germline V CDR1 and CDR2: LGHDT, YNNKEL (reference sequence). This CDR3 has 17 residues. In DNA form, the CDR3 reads TGTGCCAGCAGCCAAGGGGTGGCACACATCTACGGGGTGGGGAAGTACTTC. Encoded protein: CASSQGVAHIYGVGKYF.